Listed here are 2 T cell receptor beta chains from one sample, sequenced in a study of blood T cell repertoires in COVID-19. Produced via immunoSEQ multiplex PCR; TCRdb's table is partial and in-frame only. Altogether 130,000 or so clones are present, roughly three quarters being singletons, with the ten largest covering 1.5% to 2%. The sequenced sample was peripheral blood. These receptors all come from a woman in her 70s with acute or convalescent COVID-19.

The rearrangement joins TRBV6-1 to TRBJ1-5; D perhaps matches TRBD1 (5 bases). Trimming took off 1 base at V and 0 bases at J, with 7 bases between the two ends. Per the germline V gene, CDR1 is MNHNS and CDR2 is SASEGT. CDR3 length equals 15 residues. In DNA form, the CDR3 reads TGTGCCAGCAGTGAAGGGGACTATAGCAATCAGCCCCAGCATTTT. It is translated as CASSEGDYSNQPQHF.

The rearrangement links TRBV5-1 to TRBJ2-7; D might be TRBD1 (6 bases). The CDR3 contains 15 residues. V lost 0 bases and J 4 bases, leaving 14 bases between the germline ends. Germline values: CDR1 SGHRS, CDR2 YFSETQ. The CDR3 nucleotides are TGCGCCAGCAGCTTGGTACAGGGAGCATCTTACGAGCAGTACTTC. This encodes CASSLVQGASYEQYF.